This T cell receptor beta chain was documented in a study of blood T cells in healthy people across ages. As for this clonotype: Its antigen is still unknown.

CDR1 is SQVTM and CDR2 is ANQGSEA in the germline V gene. This CDR3 is 11 amino acids long. V lost 6 bases and J lost 8, with 11 bases in between. Study results and caveats: Among T cells, TCR beta diversity per million cells dropped roughly linearly as age rose.

A second PCR of roughly 7 to 11 cycles used a sample-barcoded 5' primer and a J-beta primer mix. Sequencing yielded, for each sample, at least 2.5 million paired-end reads carrying CDR3. One entry per CDR3 protein, called by TCRdb with MiXCR from the 5' RACE reads. The sample lists fewer than 950,000 distinct CDR3 sequences, 40% to 65% occurring once. This TCR was recovered from an elderly man in good health. The gene calls are TRBV29-1 and TRBJ2-1; D possibly corresponds to TRBD1 (6 bases). The sample comprised blood. The CDR3 here is CSVRTEHEQFF. CDR3 bases: TGCAGCGTCAGGACAGAGCATGAGCAGTTCTTC.